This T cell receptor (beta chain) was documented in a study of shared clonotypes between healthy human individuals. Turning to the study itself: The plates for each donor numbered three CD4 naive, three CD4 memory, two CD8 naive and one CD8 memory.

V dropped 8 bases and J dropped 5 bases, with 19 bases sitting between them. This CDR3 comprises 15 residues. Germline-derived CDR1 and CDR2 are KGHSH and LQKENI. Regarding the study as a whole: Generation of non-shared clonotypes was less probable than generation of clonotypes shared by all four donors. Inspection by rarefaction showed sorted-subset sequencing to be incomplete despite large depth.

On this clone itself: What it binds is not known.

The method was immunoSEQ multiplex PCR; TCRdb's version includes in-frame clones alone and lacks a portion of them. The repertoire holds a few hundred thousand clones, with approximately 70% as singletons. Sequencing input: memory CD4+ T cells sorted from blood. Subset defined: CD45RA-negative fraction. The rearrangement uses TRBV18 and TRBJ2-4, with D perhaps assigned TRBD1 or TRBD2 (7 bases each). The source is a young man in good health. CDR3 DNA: TGTGCCAGCGGAAGACAGGGCGGGGGTGAAAACATTCAGTACTTC. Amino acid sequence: CASGRQGGGENIQYF.